This TCR beta chain was documented in a study of cytomegalovirus exposure and HLA in healthy donors. Study-level points and caveats: Most TCR sequences were uncommon, yet certain public TCRs appeared in many donors. Confirmation was obtained in vitro that a few CMV-associated chains are specific for CMV antigens. According to a subsequent analysis, TCR clusters from the first cohort were inclined to appear together in the roughly 110 validation repertoires.

The assay was immunoSEQ multiplex PCR, and TCRdb's table has in-frame clones only and misses some. The sample has about 330,000 clones; roughly 87% are singletons. CDR3 length: 16 amino acids. Losses at the gene ends were 1 base for V and 4 bases for J; bases not matched to a gene: 6. Germline V gene data show CDR1 as LGHNT and CDR2 as FRNRAP. Concerning this clone itself: Its antigen is as yet unknown.

The TCR sequence derives from a woman between 25 and 40 years old in good health and CMV-seropositive. The chain links TRBV12-5 to TRBJ2-2, with 7 bases lining up with TRBD1. Material for sequencing was PBMCs. The CDR3 bases are TGTGCTAGTGGTTTGGCGACAGGGATGGGCACCGGGGAGCTGTTTTTT. Amino acid sequence: CASGLATGMGTGELFF.